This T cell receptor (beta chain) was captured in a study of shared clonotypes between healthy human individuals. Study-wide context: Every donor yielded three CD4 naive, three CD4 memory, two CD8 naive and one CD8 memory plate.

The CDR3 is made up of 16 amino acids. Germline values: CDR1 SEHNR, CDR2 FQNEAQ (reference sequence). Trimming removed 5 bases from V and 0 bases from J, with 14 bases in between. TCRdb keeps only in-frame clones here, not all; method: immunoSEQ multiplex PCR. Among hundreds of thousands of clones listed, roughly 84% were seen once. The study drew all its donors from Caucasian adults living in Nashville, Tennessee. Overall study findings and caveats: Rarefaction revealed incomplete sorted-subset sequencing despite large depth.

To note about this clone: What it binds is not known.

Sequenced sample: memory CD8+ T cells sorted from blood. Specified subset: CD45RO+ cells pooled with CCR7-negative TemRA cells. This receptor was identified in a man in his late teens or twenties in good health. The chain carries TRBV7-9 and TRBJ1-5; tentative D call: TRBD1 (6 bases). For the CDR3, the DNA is TGTGCCAGCAGCCTGGGGGGCGCGGATAGCAATCAGCCCCAGCATTTT. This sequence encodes CASSLGGADSNQPQHF. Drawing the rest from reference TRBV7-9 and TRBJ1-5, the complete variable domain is DTGVSQNPRHKITKRGQNVTFRCDPISEHNRLYWYRQTLGQGPEFLTYFQNEAQLEKSRLLSDRFSAERPKGSFSTLEIQRTEQGDSAMYLCASSLGGADSNQPQHFGDGTRLSIL.